The sequence of this T cell receptor beta chain was determined in a study of CD8+ T cells in alopecia areata. Sequencing used cDNA as its template, made by extracting RNA and reverse transcribing it. Here immunoSEQ multiplex PCR was the method, and the copy in TCRdb shows in-frame clones only, minus some. The repertoire includes tens of thousands of clones, about 45% of them detected once, and approximately 20% sits in the top ten. The treatment was: oral pan-JAK inhibitor, 5-10 mg twice daily. CD4+ and CD8+ T cells were sorted from PBMCs. Concerning this clone: Its antigen remains unknown.

Germline CDR1 SGHTA, CDR2 FQGNSA. Trimming stripped 3 bases from V and 1 base from J, with 12 bases between. The CDR3 loop spans 15 amino acids. Study results and limitations: More clonal than normal scalp was lesional scalp, particularly alopecia totalis/universalis.

Sample: CD8+ T cells sorted from blood, taken around week 36, from a patient treated with tofacitinib. The rearrangement joins TRBV7-2 to TRBJ2-5, with TRBD1 as a possible D gene (5 bases). The source is a human donor with alopecia areata. DNA for the CDR3: TGTGCCAGCAGCTTTCTTCCAGGGCCCCAAGAGACCCAGTACTTC. It encodes CASSFLPGPQETQYF.